The T cell receptor beta chain under discussion was sequenced for a study of cytomegalovirus exposure and HLA in healthy donors listed by TCRdb under 2017. Study-level background: In an earlier analysis of under 600 of the donors, approximately 260 Gb of sequence data and about 110 million unique TCR beta sequences from about 179 million T cells were reported. About 300 gigabases of sequencing data and approximately 93 million unique TCR sequences were included in an early release covering about 700 HLA-typed donors. Of the roughly 400 genotyped donors, approximately 81% were placed in the genetic ancestry cluster associated with self-reported Caucasian donors. The study aimed to test whether cataloging public T cell receptors could reveal signatures of past pathogen exposure. The study profiled the T cell repertoires of 500 to 800 subjects by immunosequencing and related them to cytomegalovirus serostatus. A separate validation cohort of more than 100 different subjects was used in addition to the 666-subject first cohort. The study combined high-throughput TCR immunosequencing, statistical association of individual TCRs with disease status, and machine learning to predict cytomegalovirus infection status. A later analysis re-examined previously published TCR beta repertoires from about 670 donors and added high-resolution HLA genotyping to investigate patterns of TCR occurrence. In the later analysis, no new phenotypic data were used to find candidate immune exposures; instead, reliance was placed on TCR beta sequences and their occurrence across donors. An earlier analysis of around 540 of the donors applied high-throughput TCR beta sequencing to assess whether each TCR beta V gene segment acted as functional or pseudogenic. Alongside the repertoire data, information on donor age, sex, ethnicity and CMV serostatus was compiled. Genome-wide SNP genotypes for about 60% of the 666 donors were used in a later genetic analysis, which treated that subset as a discovery cohort. All discovery cohort repertoires had been generated using a single sequencing platform. HLA typing included class I and class II loci at four-digit resolution. The number of typed donors differed by locus: roughly 629-640 for A, B, C, DRB1 and DQB1; 500 to 550 for DQA1; 606 for DPA1; and roughly 470 for DPB1. Several DR-DQ haplotypes were treated as single units for association and clustering because of strong linkage in the cohort. Across approximately 420 genotyped donors of the cohort, an average of about 200,000 unique TCR beta nucleotide sequences per donor were sequenced, and approximately 17% of those sequences were non-productive.

What the research found in general, with its limitations: While some public TCRs were present in many individuals, most TCR sequences turned up only very rarely across donors. The authors suggested that the approach could potentially be generalized to other disease states and immunological phenotypes. Some IMGT-functional V segments, including TRBV6-2 and TRBV6-3, could not be told apart with the 87-base-pair reads, so those segments were excluded. CMV serostatus was the only immune exposure information available for the cohort. Only TCR beta chains were sequenced in this cohort, and the absence of alpha or paired-chain data limited detectable features. A later analysis associated about 17,000 TCR beta sequences with specific HLA alleles at a false discovery rate of 0.05. Roughly uniform sequencing depth across donors was assumed in presence/absence analyses, although this assumption may not hold. In a later analysis, HLA-associated TCR beta chains showed more clonal expansion and lower generation probabilities than non-associated chains that were equally common. Strong co-occurrence of HLA alleles, especially DR and DQ, made assigning TCR associations to individual alleles difficult. Several of the top co-occurrence clusters appeared to be linked to parvovirus B19, influenza, CMV and Epstein-Barr virus, according to a later analysis. In a later analysis, the rate of TCR association differed among HLA loci, with DRB1 alleles having the most associated TCRs and HLA-C alleles having the fewest. HLA typing was unavailable for some donors at each locus, so association tests used only the typed subset. The earlier analysis of approximately 540 of the donors excluded 15 to 20 rarely observed V segments, including chromosome 9 orphons, because counts were too low. In the study, about 150 TCR beta chains were listed as associated with cytomegalovirus. A later genetic analysis associated a missense DCLRE1C variant with V-gene and J-gene trimming of TCR beta chains, and an independent cohort replicated the association. A further reported finding was that TCR beta sequences accurately predicted the HLA-A and HLA-B alleles for most subjects in the first cohort. Linkage disequilibrium might explain the correlated functional status among segregating V segments, but an unknown experimental factor could not be excluded. A later genetic analysis reported fewer N-insertions in productive TCRs among donors in an Asian-associated ancestry cluster than the approximately 700-donor mean. Broadly in line with IMGT annotations, most TCR beta V segments showed up in productive rearrangements about 87% or about 30% of the time in an earlier analysis of around 550 of the donors. A cluster of highly shared sequence variants was judged likely to represent a technical artifact of the sequencing pipeline. The classifier was reported to diagnose cytomegalovirus status with high specificity and sensitivity in both the original cohort and the validation cohort. Most CMV-associated TCR beta chains appeared to be HLA-restricted in a later analysis, and the HLA associations seemed to be driven largely by CMV exposure. In vitro tests confirmed that three of the cytomegalovirus-associated TCR beta chains recognize cytomegalovirus antigens.

In total, roughly 670 healthy bone marrow donors made up the cohort. At the time of sampling, all cohort members were nominally healthy, though unrecorded immune exposures were likely present. The donor was CMV seronegative and was included in the group of about 400 seronegative cohort members. A peripheral blood sample was collected from each donor, and TCR beta sequencing was performed on peripheral blood mononuclear cells. The Qiagen DNeasy Blood Extraction Kit was used to extract genomic DNA from the blood cell samples. The library was produced with the immunoSEQ multiplex PCR assay. A mixture of 60 forward primers for TCR Vbeta segments and 13 reverse primers for TCR Jbeta segments was used in the multiplex PCR. The CDR3 region of rearranged TCR beta genes was amplified from genomic DNA with a multiplex PCR assay. Amplified TCR beta libraries were sequenced as 87-base-pair reads on the Illumina HiSeq System. Concerning the study's data processing: A later analysis counted 75 million to 100 million unique TCR beta chains across the 670 or so repertoires, and some 12 million of these chains were shared by at least two donors. Raw reads were error-corrected and collapsed into unique sequences by a nearest-neighbor algorithm in which closely related sequences were merged to remove PCR and sequencing errors. V, D and J gene segments were assigned by aligning CDR3 sequences to IMGT reference sequences. Each retained sequence needed at least a six-nucleotide match to both a V gene segment and a J gene segment. Rearrangements were classified as productive when the CDR3 lacked stop codons and remained in frame with V and J, and all other rearrangements were classified as non-productive. CDR3 was defined according to IMGT convention as the region running from the second conserved V-encoded cysteine to the conserved J-encoded phenylalanine. The earlier analysis of 550 to 650 of the donors excluded any sequence lacking an unambiguous match to a single V gene segment. In an earlier analysis of roughly 600 of the donors, a V segment was called functional when productive rearrangements were above 56.7%, and segregating when the standard deviation between donors exceeded 5%. A statistical classification framework was developed to diagnose cytomegalovirus status using the catalog of TCR beta chain sequences. In a later analysis, TCR nucleotide sequences were compared against IMGT/GENE-DB human TR gene sequences so that V and J genes could be assigned. A later analysis assigned CDR3 sequences and most-parsimonious VDJ recombination scenarios with the TCRdist pipeline. In a later analysis, every TCR beta chain was defined by the combination of its CDR3 amino acid sequence and its V-gene family, and reads without a unique V-gene family were dropped. To address suspected cross-contamination and a sequencing artifact, a later analysis removed approximately 600 highly shared, low-generation-probability nucleotide sequences. In a later analysis, a clonal expansion index was calculated for each public chain from normalized within-repertoire ranks of inferred template counts. In a later analysis, generation probabilities were computed using a VDJ recombination model fitted to out-of-frame rearrangements, and the results were checked against IGoR. In a later analysis, TCR-TCR, TCR-HLA and TCR-CMV co-occurrence was scored with hypergeometric tests, and a repertoire-size bias correction was applied to TCR pairs. In a later analysis, false discovery rates were estimated by permuting HLA or CMV assignments 20 times. In a later analysis, co-occurring TCRs were grouped using DBSCAN, with TCRdist sequence similarity added in when clustering inside HLA-allele-positive subsets. Repertoires with fewer than 30,000 or more than 120,000 public chains were left out of co-occurrence clustering, as were five repertoires with anomalous nucleotide sharing. In TCRdb, the immuneACCESS table is reduced to in-frame sequences with V and J assigned. These tables do not hold every clone; where another copy was compared, an unresolved V gene accounts for under half, and the others remain unexplained. V and J calls plus clone size are reproduced from that table; the DNA served to infer D and trimming. The sample has around 190,000 clones on record, about 80% of them singletons. About 1% of the sample rests with the top ten.

The CDR3 measures 16 amino acids from cysteine to phenylalanine. Just CDR3 DNA is preserved here, 48 bases in frame from base 1. Relative to germline, V is missing 4 bases and J is missing 5 bases, with 9 bases of the junction outside any gene match. CDR1 and CDR2 were assigned from the germline V gene as SNHLY and FYNNEI. About this clone itself: Its specific antigen is unknown. Nothing much larger sits one base from this clone, and base qualities are not available.

The receptor was isolated from a woman aged 40 to 50 in good health and CMV-seronegative. Sequencing was performed on PBMCs. The receptor chain draws on TRBV2 and TRBJ2-3, with 10 junctional bases fitting TRBD2. CDR3 reads: CASSVILAGAVDTQYF. The bases read TGTGCCAGCAGTGTGATCCTAGCGGGAGCGGTAGATACGCAGTATTTT.